What follows is one T cell receptor (beta chain) and its context. Its antigen is currently unknown. TCRdb's copy holds only in-frame clones and misses some; the assay was immunoSEQ multiplex PCR. The table records 1,500 to 2,000 clones, 26% of them present only once. This sample is part of a study of T cells in localized non-small cell lung cancer. Overall study results and limits: When the top 100 tumor clones were examined, a median about 60 of them also appeared in the adjacent lung, which was paired and uninvolved. Clonality peaked in uninvolved adjacent lung rather than tumor.

V lost 5 bases, J lost 0 bases, and 4 bases lay in between. This CDR3 is 12 amino acids long. Germline V lookup: CDR1 MNHGY, CDR2 SAAAGT. The sequence derives from a woman aged 40-69 years with stage II lung adenocarcinoma. This chain uses TRBV6-8 with TRBJ1-1; D remains ambiguous. Sequences were derived from lung tumor tissue, sampled before any cancer treatment. The CDR3 DNA sequence: TGTGCCAGCAGTACGATGAACACTGAAGCTTTCTTT. This translates into CASSTMNTEAFF.